This T cell receptor (beta chain) was sequenced for a study of blood T cell repertoires in COVID-19. Study overall: Material from acute and convalescent COVID-19 was sourced from the United States, Italy and Spain. In each case, the material was cDNA or gDNA derived from T cells, B-cell-depleted T cells, or PBMCs.

In the original analysis: Reference gene primer amplification yielded estimated nucleated cell counts. The repertoire was sequenced with immunoSEQ multiplex PCR; TCRdb's copy has only in-frame clones and lacks some. Clone size and V and J calls were adopted from that table, with D and trimming inferred from the DNA. This table has 35,000 to 40,000 clones, around 90% appearing once. Sequenced sample: peripheral blood. The TCR originated in a man between 65 and 85 years old with acute or convalescent COVID-19.

The CDR3 region is CASSTRGQGAAGELFF. The CDR3 DNA reads as TGTGCCAGCAGCACTAGAGGACAGGGGGCAGCCGGGGAGCTGTTTTTT. The V gene is TRBV7-9, the J gene TRBJ2-2; 11 bases match TRBD1. The CDR3 has 16 residues. Germline V gene data show CDR1 as SEHNR and CDR2 as FQNEAQ (reference sequence). Trimming cost V 5 bases and J 6 bases; bases outside gene matches: 8. Complete variable domain (other parts from reference TRBV7-9 and TRBJ2-2): DTGVSQNPRHKITKRGQNVTFRCDPISEHNRLYWYRQTLGQGPEFLTYFQNEAQLEKSRLLSDRFSAERPKGSFSTLEIQRTEQGDSAMYLCASSTRGQGAAGELFFGEGSRLTVL.